This T cell receptor (beta chain) is drawn from a study of blood T cell repertoires in COVID-19. Study context: The samples span acute and convalescent COVID-19 from the United States, Italy and Spain. Sample material is recorded as cDNA or gDNA derived from T cells, B-cell-depleted T cells, or PBMCs.

Original handling: The authors estimated nucleated cell counts from reference gene primer amplification. This table comes from immunoSEQ multiplex PCR, and its TCRdb copy is limited to in-frame clones, with some not included. That table supplies the V and J calls and clone size; D and trimming were determined from the DNA. The sample carries about 45,000 clones, 90% recorded once. The CDR3 sequence is 15 residues long. V lost 5 bases to trimming and J lost 10 bases; unmatched junction nucleotides: 12. Germline lookup yields CDR1 SSHAT and CDR2 FNYEAQ (reference sequence). Material for sequencing was peripheral blood. V usage is TRBV7-7 and J usage is TRBJ2-1; 9 nucleotides line up with TRBD2. This TCR derives from a man between 70 and 80 years old with active COVID-19. CDR3 region: CASSELAGPGAEQFF. Here the CDR3 DNA reads TGTGCCAGCAGCGAACTAGCGGGCCCGGGGGCAGAGCAGTTCTTC.